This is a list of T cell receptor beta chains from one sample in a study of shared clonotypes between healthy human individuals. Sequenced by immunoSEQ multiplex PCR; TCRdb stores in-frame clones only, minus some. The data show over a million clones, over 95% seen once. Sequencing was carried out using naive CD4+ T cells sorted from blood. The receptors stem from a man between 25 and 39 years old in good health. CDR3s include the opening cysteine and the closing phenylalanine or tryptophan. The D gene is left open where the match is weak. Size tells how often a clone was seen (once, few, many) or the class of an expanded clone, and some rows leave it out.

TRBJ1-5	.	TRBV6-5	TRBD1	TGTGCCAGCAGCCGAAGACAGGGGGCTGATCAGCCCCAGCATTTT	CASSRRQGADQPQHF
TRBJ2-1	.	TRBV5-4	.	TGTGCCAGCAGCTCCAGGGTTAATGAGCAGTTCTTC	CASSSRVNEQFF
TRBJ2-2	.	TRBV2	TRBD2	TGTGCCAGCAGTGAAAGGGGTCTAGCGGGAGTTTGGGACACCGGGGAGCTGTTTTTT	CASSERGLAGVWDTGELFF
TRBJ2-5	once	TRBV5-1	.	TGCGCCAGCAGGTCCGGAGGAGGAGAGACCCAGTACTTC	CASRSGGGETQYF
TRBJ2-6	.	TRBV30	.	TGTGCCTGGAGCGCAGGGTCCTCTGGGGCCAACGTCCTGACTTTC	CAWSAGSSGANVLTF
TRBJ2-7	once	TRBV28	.	TGTGCCAGCACTCTCGGCCCCTCCGAGCAGTACTTC	CASTLGPSEQYF
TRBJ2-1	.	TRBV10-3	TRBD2	TGTGCCATCGGGGACATTACCGGGACTAGCTTGCATGAGCAGTTCTTC	CAIGDITGTSLHEQFF
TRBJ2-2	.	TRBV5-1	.	TGCGCCAGCCAACCGGGAAACACCGGGGAGCTGTTTTTT	CASQPGNTGELFF
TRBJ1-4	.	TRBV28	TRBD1	TGTGCCAGCACTCCCGGACAGGGGGCTTACTATGAAAAACTGTTTTTT	CASTPGQGAYYEKLFF
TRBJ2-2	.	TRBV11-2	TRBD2	TGTGCCAGCAGCTGGGGATTGGCGGGAGGGAACACCGGGGAGCTGTTTTTT	CASSWGLAGGNTGELFF
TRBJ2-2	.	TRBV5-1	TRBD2	TGCGCCAGCAGCTCTGGCCTAGCGGGATACACCGGGGAGCTGTTTTTT	CASSSGLAGYTGELFF
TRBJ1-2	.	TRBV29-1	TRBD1	TGCAGCGTTGAGATGACAGGGGGGCTCGGCTATGGCTACACCTTC	CSVEMTGGLGYGYTF
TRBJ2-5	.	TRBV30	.	TGTGCCTGGAGTGAAAGGCCTCAAGAGACCCAGTACTTC	CAWSERPQETQYF
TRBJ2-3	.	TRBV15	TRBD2	TGTGCCACCCGGGGTTTTAGGGAGCGGGAGTTAGATACGCAGTATTTT	CATRGFRERELDTQYF
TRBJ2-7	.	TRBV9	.	TGTGCCAGCAGCGTAGAGGTTTATACCTACGAGCAGTACTTC	CASSVEVYTYEQYF